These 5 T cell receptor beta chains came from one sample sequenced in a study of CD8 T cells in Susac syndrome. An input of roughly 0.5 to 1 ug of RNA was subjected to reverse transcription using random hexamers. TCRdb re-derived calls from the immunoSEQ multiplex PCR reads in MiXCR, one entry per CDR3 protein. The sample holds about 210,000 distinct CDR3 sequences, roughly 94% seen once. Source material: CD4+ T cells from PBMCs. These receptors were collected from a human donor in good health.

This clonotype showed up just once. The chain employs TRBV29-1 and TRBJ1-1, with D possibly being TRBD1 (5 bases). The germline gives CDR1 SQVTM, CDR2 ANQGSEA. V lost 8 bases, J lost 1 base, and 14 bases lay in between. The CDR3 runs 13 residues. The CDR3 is CSSSGAPNTEAFF. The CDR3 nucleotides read TGCAGCTCGTCCGGGGCCCCGAACACTGAAGCTTTCTTT.

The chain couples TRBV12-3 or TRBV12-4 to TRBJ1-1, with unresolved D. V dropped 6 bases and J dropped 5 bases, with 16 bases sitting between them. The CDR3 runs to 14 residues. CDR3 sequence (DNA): TGTGCCAGCAGGGGAGGACTGGATGGGACTGAAGCTTTCTTT. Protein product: CASRGGLDGTEAFF.

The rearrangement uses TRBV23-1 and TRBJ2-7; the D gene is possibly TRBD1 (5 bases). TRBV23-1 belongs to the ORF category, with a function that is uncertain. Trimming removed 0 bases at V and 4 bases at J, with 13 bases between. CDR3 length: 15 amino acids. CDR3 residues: CASSQSFRVGYEQYF. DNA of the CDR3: TGCGCCAGCAGTCAATCCTTCAGGGTTGGGTACGAGCAGTACTTC.

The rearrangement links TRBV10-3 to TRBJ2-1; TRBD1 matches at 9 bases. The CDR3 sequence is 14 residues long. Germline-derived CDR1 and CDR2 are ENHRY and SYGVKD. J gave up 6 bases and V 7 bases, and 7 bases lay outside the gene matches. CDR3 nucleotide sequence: TGTGCCATCACAGGGGGACAGGGCATCAATGAGCAGTTCTTC. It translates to CAITGGQGINEQFF.

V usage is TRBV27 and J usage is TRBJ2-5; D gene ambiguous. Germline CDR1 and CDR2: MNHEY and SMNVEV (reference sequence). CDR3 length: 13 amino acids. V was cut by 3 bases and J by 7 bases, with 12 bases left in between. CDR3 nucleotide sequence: TGTGCCAGCAGTTTTGACCGTTTGGGGACCCAGTACTTC. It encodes CASSFDRLGTQYF.